The sequence of this TCR beta chain was determined in a study of identical twins. The germline CDR1 and CDR2 sequences are MNHEY and SVGEGT. Trimming removed 2 bases from V and 4 bases from J, with 11 bases in between. The CDR3 totals 15 residues. cDNA molecules carried unique molecular identifiers, and template switching added a universal primer site. TCRdb redid the calling of the 5' RACE reads with MiXCR, one entry per CDR3 protein. The data hold a few hundred thousand distinct CDR3 sequences, with roughly an eighth observed a single time. The same specimen was also included in a second study, on yellow fever vaccine responses in identical twins.

Sequenced input: CD8+ T cells sorted from blood. The sequence was collected from a woman aged 18-29 years in good health. V and J are TRBV6-2 or TRBV6-3 and TRBJ2-2, with D tentatively TRBD1 (5 bases). Here the CDR3 DNA reads TGTGCCAGCAGTTACGTGGACACCTTCACCGGGGAGCTGTTTTTT. This translates into CASSYVDTFTGELFF.